This is a list of T cell receptor beta chains from one sample in a study of blood T cell repertoires in COVID-19. TCRdb's table, derived via immunoSEQ multiplex PCR, lists solely in-frame clones and lacks some. The data contain more than 250,000 clones, around 86% of them seen just once; the ten biggest clones take up 1%. The sequencing sample was made of peripheral blood. Receptor source: a man aged 50 to 59 with active or convalescent COVID-19. Each CDR3 is given with its conserved first and last residue. D genes are given only for firm matches. The size field is filled for only some rows; it gives once, few, many or a size class.

TRBV28	TRBJ1-3	NA	NA	TGTGCCAGCAGTCCTACCCGGGGAGGGAATACCCGTGGAAACACCATATATTTT	CASSPTRGGNTRGNTIYF
TRBV9	TRBJ2-3	TRBD2	NA	TGTGCCAGCAGCGTGAGGGGAGGGCCTAGCACAGATACGCAGTATTTT	CASSVRGGPSTDTQYF
TRBV14	TRBJ1-2	TRBD1	NA	TGTGCCAGCAGCCCTGGACAGGACCTCTATGGCTACACCTTC	CASSPGQDLYGYTF
TRBV5-5	TRBJ1-6	TRBD1	NA	TGTGCCAGCAGCTTCGGACAGGGGGGAGTTAATTCACCCCTCCACTTT	CASSFGQGGVNSPLHF
TRBV2	TRBJ2-5	NA	NA	TGTGCCAGCAGGGCGGGATTAGAGACCCAGTACTTC	CASRAGLETQYF
TRBV14	TRBJ2-3	NA	NA	TGTGCCAGCAGCCAAGAGGAGCTTACCTACACAGATACGCAGTATTTT	CASSQEELTYTDTQYF
TRBV6-4	TRBJ1-2	NA	NA	TGTGCCAGCAGTGTTGAGCCCGGAGCTAACTATGGCTACACCTTC	CASSVEPGANYGYTF
TRBV28	TRBJ1-3	TRBD1	NA	TGTGCCAGCAGTCCGGGACAGCGAAACACCATATATTTT	CASSPGQRNTIYF
TRBV18	TRBJ1-2	TRBD1	NA	TGTGCCAGCTCACCCTACCCCCGGGACAGGGGACTAACCCCCAGAGGCTACACCTTC	CASSPYPRDRGLTPRGYTF
TRBV27	TRBJ2-7	TRBD1	NA	TGTGCCAGCAGTTTATCGGACAGGGCGTACGAGCAGTACTTC	CASSLSDRAYEQYF
TRBV5-5	TRBJ2-1	NA	once	TGTGCCAGCAGCTTGAACATCAATGAGCAGTTCTTC	CASSLNINEQFF
TRBV28	TRBJ2-7	NA	NA	TGTGCCAGCAGTACATCGGGTCTCCGGCCTTCATACGAGCAGTACTTC	CASSTSGLRPSYEQYF
TRBV7-2	TRBJ1-5	TRBD1	NA	TGTGCCAGCAGCCCCGGGACAGGGGGTCAGCCCCAGCATTTT	CASSPGTGGQPQHF
TRBV6-1	TRBJ1-6	TRBD1	NA	TGTGCCAGCAGTGATAACAGGGGTTATTCACCCCTCCACTTT	CASSDNRGYSPLHF
TRBV7-8	TRBJ1-1	NA	NA	TGTGCCAGCAGCTTAGGCCCCGGCGGGGAAGCTTTCTTT	CASSLGPGGEAFF
TRBV27	TRBJ2-2	TRBD2	NA	TGTCCCATCACACGGGGGGGAACGGCCGGGGAGCTGTTTTTT	CPITRGGTAGELFF
TRBV28	TRBJ1-4	TRBD1	NA	TGTGCCAGCAGGGACACCGGGACAGCGGGGGGAAAACTGTTTTTT	CASRDTGTAGGKLFF
TRBV4-3	TRBJ1-1	NA	NA	TGCGCCAGCAGCCAAGTCGCACAGACGAACACTGAAGCTTTCTTT	CASSQVAQTNTEAFF
TRBV28	TRBJ2-3	NA	NA	TGTGCCAGCAGTTTACCAGGGGCAGATACGCAGTATTTT	CASSLPGADTQYF
TRBV7-2	TRBJ2-7	NA	NA	TGTGCCAGCAGCTTGGGACTCCCAAGACTTTACGAGCAGTACTTC	CASSLGLPRLYEQYF
TRBV30	TRBJ2-2	NA	NA	TGTGCCTGGAGTCTGCGTCCTGACGGGGAGCTGTTTTTT	CAWSLRPDGELFF
TRBV6-5	TRBJ2-1	TRBD2	NA	TGTGCCAGCAGTCCCGGACTAGCGCGAAACAATGAGCAGTTCTTC	CASSPGLARNNEQFF
TRBV2	TRBJ1-5	NA	NA	TGTGCCAGCAGATCGGACAGTAGCAATCAGCCCCAGCATTTT	CASRSDSSNQPQHF
TRBV28	TRBJ2-3	NA	NA	TGTGCCACCCGCCGGACTACTTTTCGCACAGATACGCAGTATTTT	CATRRTTFRTDTQYF
TRBV10-3	TRBJ2-1	NA	NA	TGTGCCATCAGACGGGATAGGTCCTACAATGAGCAGTTCTTC	CAIRRDRSYNEQFF
TRBV28	TRBJ1-2	TRBD1	NA	TGTGCCAGCAGTTGGACAGGAGGGTCGTCAAACTATGGCTACACCTTC	CASSWTGGSSNYGYTF
TRBV24-1	TRBJ2-7	TRBD1	NA	TGTGCCACCAGTGAGAACAGGGGTGGCGAGCAGTACTTC	CATSENRGGEQYF
TRBV10-2	TRBJ2-6	TRBD1	NA	TGCGCCAGCAGTAGGGGGCCCTCTGGGGCCAACGTCCTGACTTTC	CASSRGPSGANVLTF
TRBV5-4	TRBJ2-2	TRBD2	NA	TGTGCCAGCAGCTTGATCGCGGGAGAGGGCACCGGGGAGCTGTTTTTT	CASSLIAGEGTGELFF
TRBV7-9	TRBJ2-7	NA	NA	TGTGCCAGCAGCTTAACAGGACAGCTTTCCTACGAGCAGTACTTC	CASSLTGQLSYEQYF
TRBV11-1	TRBJ1-1	NA	NA	TGTGCCAGCAGCCCCGGGGGGGGGACTGAAGCTTTCTTT	CASSPGGGTEAFF
TRBV30	TRBJ1-6	TRBD1	NA	TGTGCCTGGAGTGTACGGCCAGGGGGAGATAATTCACCCCTCCACTTT	CAWSVRPGGDNSPLHF
TRBV28	TRBJ1-1	TRBD1	NA	TGTGCCAGCAGTTTCTATTCGGGACAGAAGAACACTGAAGCTTTCTTT	CASSFYSGQKNTEAFF
TRBV30	TRBJ1-6	NA	NA	TGTGCCTGGAGTGTACAGGGAGGGAATTCACCCCTCCACTTT	CAWSVQGGNSPLHF
TRBV7-2	TRBJ2-1	NA	NA	TGTGCCAGCAGCTTAAGCTACGCGGACAATGAGCAGTTCTTC	CASSLSYADNEQFF
TRBV11-1	TRBJ2-7	TRBD1	once	TGTGCCAGCAGCTCGACAGGGTTGACCTACGAGCAGTACTTC	CASSSTGLTYEQYF
TRBV7-8	TRBJ1-5	NA	NA	TGTGCCAGCAGCCAGGGAAACAGGCGGCCCCAGCATTTT	CASSQGNRRPQHF
TRBV29-1	TRBJ1-2	NA	NA	TGCAGCGTTGGCTCGGCCCTAGAGTACGGCTACACCTTC	CSVGSALEYGYTF
TRBV7-8	TRBJ2-7	NA	NA	TGTGCCAGCAGCCCCTTAATTTCGGGCGAGCAGTACTTC	CASSPLISGEQYF
TRBV4-1	TRBJ2-4	NA	NA	TGCGCCAGCAGCCCGGGAGCCAACCTAGCCAAAAACATTCAGTACTTC	CASSPGANLAKNIQYF
TRBV28	TRBJ2-5	NA	NA	TGTGCCAGCACAGGGGCAGGGAATCCAGAGACCCAGTACTTC	CASTGAGNPETQYF
TRBV6-2/TRBV6-3	TRBJ2-2	TRBD2	NA	TGTGCCAGCAGTCCCCAGCGGGGGGCTCGCGGGGAGCTGTTTTTT	CASSPQRGARGELFF
TRBV6-1	TRBJ1-2	TRBD1	NA	TGTGCCAGCAGGGGACAGGGAGGCTATGGCTACACCTTC	CASRGQGGYGYTF
TRBV6-5	TRBJ1-5	NA	NA	TGTGCCAGCACCCGCGACAGCAGCAATCAGCCCCAGCATTTT	CASTRDSSNQPQHF
TRBV29-1	TRBJ1-1	NA	NA	TGCAGCGTTGATCTGTACGGGATGAACACTGAAGCTTTCTTT	CSVDLYGMNTEAFF
TRBV5-4	TRBJ2-5	TRBD2	NA	TGTGCCAGCAGCTTTGTAGCGGGGAACCAAGAGACCCAGTACTTC	CASSFVAGNQETQYF
TRBV9	TRBJ1-4	NA	NA	TGTGCCAGCAGCTCAATCGGAACTAATGAAAAACTGTTTTTT	CASSSIGTNEKLFF